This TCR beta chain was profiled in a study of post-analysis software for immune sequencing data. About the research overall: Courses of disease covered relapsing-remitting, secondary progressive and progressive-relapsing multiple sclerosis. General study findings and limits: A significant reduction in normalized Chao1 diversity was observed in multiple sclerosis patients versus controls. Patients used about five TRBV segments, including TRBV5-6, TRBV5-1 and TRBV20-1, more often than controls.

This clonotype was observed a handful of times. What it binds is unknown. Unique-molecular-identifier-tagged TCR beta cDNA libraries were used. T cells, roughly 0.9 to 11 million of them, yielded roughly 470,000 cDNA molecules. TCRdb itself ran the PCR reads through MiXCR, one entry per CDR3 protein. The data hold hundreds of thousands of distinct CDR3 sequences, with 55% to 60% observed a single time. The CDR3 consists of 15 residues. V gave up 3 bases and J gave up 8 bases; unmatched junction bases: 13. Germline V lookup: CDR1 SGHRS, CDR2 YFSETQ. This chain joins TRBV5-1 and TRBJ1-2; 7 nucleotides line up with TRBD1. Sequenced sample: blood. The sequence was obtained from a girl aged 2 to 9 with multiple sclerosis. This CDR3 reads CASSSTGQGSGGYTF. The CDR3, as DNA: TGCGCCAGCAGCTCGACAGGGCAGGGCTCCGGCGGCTACACCTTC.